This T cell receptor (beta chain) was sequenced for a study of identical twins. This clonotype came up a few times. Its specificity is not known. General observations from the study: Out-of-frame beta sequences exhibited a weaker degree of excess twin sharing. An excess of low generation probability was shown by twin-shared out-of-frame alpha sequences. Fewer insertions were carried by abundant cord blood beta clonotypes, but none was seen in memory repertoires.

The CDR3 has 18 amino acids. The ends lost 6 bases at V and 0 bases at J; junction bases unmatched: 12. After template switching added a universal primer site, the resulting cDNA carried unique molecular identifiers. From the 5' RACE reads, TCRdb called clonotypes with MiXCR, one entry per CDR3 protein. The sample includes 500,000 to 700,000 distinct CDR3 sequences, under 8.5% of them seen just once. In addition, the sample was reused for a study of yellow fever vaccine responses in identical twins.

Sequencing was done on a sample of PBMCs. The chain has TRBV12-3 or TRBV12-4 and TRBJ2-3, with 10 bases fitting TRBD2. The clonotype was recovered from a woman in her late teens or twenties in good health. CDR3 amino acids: CASSLKRGGISSTDTQYF. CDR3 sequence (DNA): TGTGCCAGCAGCCTAAAGCGGGGGGGAATATCTAGCACAGATACGCAGTATTTT.